These T cell receptor beta chains were read from a single sample in a study of blood T cell repertoires in COVID-19. The protocol was immunoSEQ multiplex PCR, while the TCRdb copy is restricted to in-frame clones and leaves out a portion. This sample has tens of thousands of clones, with about nine tenths found just once. Sequenced input: peripheral blood. Receptor source: a human donor in a cohort sampled during active COVID-19. CDR3s include the opening cysteine and the closing phenylalanine or tryptophan. The order of the fields is CDR3 length, J gene, D gene, V gene, clone size, CDR3 DNA, CDR3 protein. D genes are given only for firm matches. Size values are once, few and many counts, or a class for expanded clones, and some rows have none.

>16|TRBJ1-4|NA|TRBV3-1/TRBV3-2|NA
TGTGCCAGCAGCCAGGATGGACAGATTGTTAATGAAAAACTGTTTTTT
CASSQDGQIVNEKLFF
>17|TRBJ2-7|TRBD2|TRBV13|NA
TGTGCCAGCAGCTTGGAGGGACTAGCGGGAGGGCGGTACGAGCAGTACTTC
CASSLEGLAGGRYEQYF
>15|TRBJ2-7|NA|TRBV27|NA
TGTGCCAGCAGTTTTGGGGAAGGGGCGACCTACGAGCAGTACTTC
CASSFGEGATYEQYF
>15|TRBJ1-2|NA|TRBV7-8|NA
TGTGCCAGCAGTCCCCGAAGGACAGCGATCTATGGCTACACCTTC
CASSPRRTAIYGYTF
>18|TRBJ2-7|TRBD1|TRBV3-1/TRBV3-2|NA
TGTGCCAGCAGCCAAGGTCTCGGGACAGGGAAGGTAGCCTACGAGCAGTACTTC
CASSQGLGTGKVAYEQYF
>14|TRBJ2-7|TRBD1|TRBV27|NA
TGTGCCAGCAGCCGGGGACAGGCCTCCTACGAGCAGTACTTC
CASSRGQASYEQYF
>16|TRBJ1-5|NA|TRBV15|NA
TGTGCCACCAGCAGGAGGGGAGGGCCTAGCAATCAGCCCCAGCATTTT
CATSRRGGPSNQPQHF
>17|TRBJ2-3|TRBD1|TRBV4-3|NA
TGCGCCAGCAGCCAATCGACAGGGGGCCCCAGCACAGATACGCAGTATTTT
CASSQSTGGPSTDTQYF
>14|TRBJ1-1|NA|TRBV5-1|NA
TGCGCCAGCAGCTTGCAGGGGATCGACACTGAAGCTTTCTTT
CASSLQGIDTEAFF
>13|TRBJ1-2|TRBD1|TRBV5-1|NA
TGCGCCAGCAGCTCGGACAGGGGGCAAGGCTACACCTTC
CASSSDRGQGYTF
>18|TRBJ2-6|TRBD2|TRBV7-3|NA
TGTGCCAGCAGCCCTCAGCCCCGGGACTATACTGGGGCCAACGTCCTGACTTTC
CASSPQPRDYTGANVLTF
>11|TRBJ2-7|NA|TRBV6-6|medium-sized
TGTGCCAGCCTACAGGGCAACGAGCAGTACTTC
CASLQGNEQYF
>13|TRBJ1-1|TRBD1|TRBV11-3|NA
TGTGCCAGCAGCTTTGGGCCAGGGGGTTCAGCTTTCTTT
CASSFGPGGSAFF
>14|TRBJ2-5|NA|TRBV5-4|NA
TGTGCCAGCAGCTTGGATGCGGGACAAGAGACCCAGTACTTC
CASSLDAGQETQYF
>13|TRBJ1-2|TRBD1|TRBV30|NA
TGTGCCTGGAGTCCTCCGGGACAGTACGGCTACACCTTC
CAWSPPGQYGYTF
>14|TRBJ1-1|TRBD1|TRBV5-4|NA
TGTGCCAGCAGCTTGGACAGGGGTCTGACTGAAGCTTTCTTT
CASSLDRGLTEAFF
>15|TRBJ2-1|TRBD2|TRBV6-5|NA
TGTGCCAGCTCCCCCCCACAGCGGGAGTACGATGAGCAGTTCTTC
CASSPPQREYDEQFF
>13|TRBJ1-1|NA|TRBV10-3|once
TGTGCCATAAAACTGGAGGGGAGCACTGAAGCTTTCTTT
CAIKLEGSTEAFF
>14|TRBJ2-1|NA|TRBV3-1/TRBV3-2|NA
TGTGCCAGCAGCCGCCGAGGGCTCATCAATGAGCAGTTCTTC
CASSRRGLINEQFF
>13|TRBJ1-1|NA|TRBV12-3/TRBV12-4|NA
TGTGCCAGCAGCCCAGGGAGGGCGACTGAAGCTTTCTTT
CASSPGRATEAFF
>15|TRBJ1-2|TRBD1|TRBV7-8|NA
TGTGCCAGCAGCCCCGGCGCGGACAGGGGCTATGGCTACACCTTC
CASSPGADRGYGYTF
>16|TRBJ2-2|NA|TRBV7-9|once
TGTGCCAGCAGCCTACGGGACTCCCTTGGTTCGGGGGAGCTGTTTTTT
CASSLRDSLGSGELFF
>16|TRBJ1-6|TRBD1|TRBV28|NA
TGTGCCAGCAGTCCAACCCATGGACAGGTCAATTCACCCCTCCACTTT
CASSPTHGQVNSPLHF
>16|TRBJ1-2|NA|TRBV3-1/TRBV3-2|NA
TGTGCCAGCAGCCAGTCAGGGGTGGGGTTGGGATATGGCTACACCTTC
CASSQSGVGLGYGYTF
>15|TRBJ2-5|TRBD1|TRBV5-1|NA
TGCGCCAGCAGCGGGACAGGGGATTATGGCGGGACCCAGTACTTC
CASSGTGDYGGTQYF
>13|TRBJ2-7|NA|TRBV18|NA
TGTGCCAGCTCACCCGGGAACGCGAACGAGCAGTACTTC
CASSPGNANEQYF
>19|TRBJ2-1|TRBD2|TRBV13|NA
TGTGCCAGCAGGAGGTTTCGGACTAGCGGGGGGGTTGGTAGGAATGAGCAGTTCTTC
CASRRFRTSGGVGRNEQFF
>14|TRBJ2-7|NA|TRBV28|NA
TGTGCCAGCAGGTCGGCGGGCGACACCTACGAGCAGTACTTC
CASRSAGDTYEQYF
>14|TRBJ1-2|NA|TRBV28|NA
TGTGCCAGCAGTTTAATCACAGGGTTCGGGGGCTACACCTTC
CASSLITGFGGYTF
>13|TRBJ2-1|NA|TRBV15|NA
TGTGCCACCAGCAGAGAGCAGGGCAATGAGCAGTTCTTC
CATSREQGNEQFF
>15|TRBJ1-2|NA|TRBV5-4|once
TGTGCCAGCAGCTTACAGTCGACCGTGAACTATGGCTACACCTTC
CASSLQSTVNYGYTF
>14|TRBJ1-3|NA|TRBV11-2|NA
TGTGCCAGCAGGCGGGCGATCTCTGGAAACACCATATATTTT
CASRRAISGNTIYF
>14|TRBJ2-7|NA|TRBV7-2|NA
TGTGCCAGCAGCTTTTCCCGAGGATCCTACGAGCAGTACTTC
CASSFSRGSYEQYF
>11|TRBJ1-2|NA|TRBV25-1|few
TGTGCCAGTATCGGACAGCTGGGCTACACCTTC
CASIGQLGYTF
>14|TRBJ2-2|TRBD2|TRBV29-1|NA
TGCAGCGCCCTGAGCGGGGTTGGAACCGGGGAGCTGTTTTTT
CSALSGVGTGELFF
>15|TRBJ2-1|NA|TRBV14|NA
TGTGCCAGCAGCCCGGAGGGGGGGCACGACAATGAGCAGTTCTTC
CASSPEGGHDNEQFF
>15|TRBJ1-2|TRBD1|TRBV6-1|NA
TGTGCCAGCAGTGAGGCGGGACAGGGGAACTATGGCTACACCTTC
CASSEAGQGNYGYTF
>14|TRBJ2-6|NA|TRBV5-6|NA
TGTGCCAGCAGCTCTGCCGGGGGGGCCAACGTCCTGACTTTC
CASSSAGGANVLTF
>17|TRBJ2-2|TRBD2|TRBV14|NA
TGTGCCAGCAGCCAAAATTCCGGGACTACCTACACCGGGGAGCTGTTTTTT
CASSQNSGTTYTGELFF
>20|TRBJ2-3|TRBD2|TRBV27|NA
TGTGCCAGCAGGGGCTGGACTAGCGGGAGTGGATCCCCCACCACAGATACGCAGTATTTT
CASRGWTSGSGSPTTDTQYF
>17|TRBJ1-6|TRBD1|TRBV28|NA
TGTGCCAGCAGTTTTACGGGACAGGGGCTTAATAATTCACCCCTCCACTTT
CASSFTGQGLNNSPLHF
>16|TRBJ2-1|TRBD1|TRBV5-4|NA
TGTGCCAGCAGTCGAAGATTGGGGACAGGGGGCAATGAGCAGTTCTTC
CASSRRLGTGGNEQFF
>13|TRBJ1-2|NA|TRBV29-1|few
TGCAGCGTGGGGGACGGGGGGAACTATGGCTACACCTTC
CSVGDGGNYGYTF
>13|TRBJ1-5|NA|TRBV12-3/TRBV12-4|NA
TGTGCCAGCAGTTTAGCTCCGAATCAGCCCCAGCATTTT
CASSLAPNQPQHF
>16|TRBJ2-6|NA|TRBV9|NA
TGTGCCAGCAGCTCCCGACAGAACTCTGGGGCCAACGTCCTGACTTTC
CASSSRQNSGANVLTF
>15|TRBJ2-7|NA|TRBV2|NA
TGTGCCAGCAGTGACGCCCGGAGGCCGTCCTACGAGCAGTACTTC
CASSDARRPSYEQYF
>14|TRBJ1-4|NA|TRBV29-1|once
TGCAGCGTCGGAGCTTCCTCAACTAATGAAAAACTGTTTTTT
CSVGASSTNEKLFF
>18|TRBJ2-6|TRBD2|TRBV10-3|NA
TGTGCCATCCCAGGGAAGGGACTAGCGGGAGCTGGGGCCAACGTCCTGACTTTC
CAIPGKGLAGAGANVLTF